These T cell receptor beta chains were read from a single sample in a study of blood T cell repertoires in COVID-19. Profiling relied on immunoSEQ multiplex PCR, and the TCRdb table lists in-frame clones only, not all of them. The sample includes under 300,000 clones, around 90% of them seen just once. The sequencing sample was made of peripheral blood. The receptor set was obtained from a woman aged 25 to 39 with acute or convalescent COVID-19. CDR3s include the opening cysteine and the closing phenylalanine or tryptophan. Fields, in order: CDR3 protein, CDR3 DNA, D gene, J gene, clone size, CDR3 length, V gene. D genes are given only for firm matches. The size of a clone is reported for some rows only, either as once, few or many, or as a class for expanded clones.

CDR3: CASSVASTPYNEQFF
DNA: TGTGCCAGCAGCGTAGCTAGCACTCCCTACAATGAGCAGTTCTTC
D: .
J: TRBJ2-1
size: .
length: 15
V: TRBV9

CDR3: CASSLTGGNQPQHF
DNA: TGTGCCAGCAGTCTGACAGGGGGCAATCAGCCCCAGCATTTT
D: TRBD1
J: TRBJ1-5
size: few
length: 14
V: TRBV5-6

CDR3: CASRLAGMNTGELFF
DNA: TGTGCCAGCAGGCTAGCGGGCATGAACACCGGGGAGCTGTTTTTT
D: TRBD2
J: TRBJ2-2
size: .
length: 15
V: TRBV19

CDR3: CASSLERTSGSYNEQFF
DNA: TGTGCCAGCAGCTTAGAGCGGACTAGCGGTTCCTACAATGAGCAGTTCTTC
D: TRBD2
J: TRBJ2-1
size: .
length: 17
V: TRBV11-3

CDR3: CASSYVLDFDEQFF
DNA: TGTGCCAGCAGTTACGTACTAGATTTTGATGAGCAGTTCTTC
D: .
J: TRBJ2-1
size: .
length: 14
V: TRBV6-2/TRBV6-3

CDR3: CASSVNRGLALSYEQYF
DNA: TGTGCCAGCAGCGTTAACAGGGGACTAGCGCTATCCTACGAGCAGTACTTC
D: TRBD2
J: TRBJ2-7
size: .
length: 17
V: TRBV5-4

CDR3: CASSHTRTGDTGELFF
DNA: TGTGCCAGCTCCCATACGAGGACAGGGGACACCGGGGAGCTGTTTTTT
D: TRBD1
J: TRBJ2-2
size: .
length: 16
V: TRBV18

CDR3: CASSFQGAVGYTF
DNA: TGTGCCAGCAGCTTTCAGGGGGCAGTTGGCTACACCTTC
D: TRBD1
J: TRBJ1-2
size: .
length: 13
V: TRBV5-5

CDR3: CASRSHRVSGANVLTF
DNA: TGTGCCAGCAGATCCCACAGGGTTTCGGGGGCCAACGTCCTGACTTTC
D: .
J: TRBJ2-6
size: .
length: 16
V: TRBV11-2

CDR3: CSAIGGEAGQGTQYF
DNA: TGCAGCGCCATCGGGGGGGAGGCGGGACAGGGTACGCAGTATTTT
D: .
J: TRBJ2-3
size: .
length: 15
V: TRBV29-1

CDR3: CASSSSGTSDETQYF
DNA: TGTGCCAGCAGTTCATCCGGGACTAGCGACGAGACCCAGTACTTC
D: TRBD2
J: TRBJ2-5
size: .
length: 15
V: TRBV28

CDR3: CATSRDLRGTQYF
DNA: TGTGCCACCAGCAGAGATCTTAGGGGTACGCAGTATTTT
D: .
J: TRBJ2-3
size: .
length: 13
V: TRBV15

CDR3: CASTMAGGGNTEAFF
DNA: TGTGCCAGTACGATGGCGGGGGGCGGGAACACTGAAGCTTTCTTT
D: .
J: TRBJ1-1
size: .
length: 15
V: TRBV19

CDR3: CASSRGTRSTDTQYF
DNA: TGTGCCAGCAGCCGTGGGACTAGGTCCACAGATACGCAGTATTTT
D: TRBD2
J: TRBJ2-3
size: .
length: 15
V: TRBV7-3

CDR3: CASSFGQWGTDTQYF
DNA: TGTGCCAGCAGTTTTGGGCAGTGGGGCACAGATACGCAGTATTTT
D: .
J: TRBJ2-3
size: .
length: 15
V: TRBV27

CDR3: CASSLGRGGYYGYTF
DNA: TGTGCCAGCAGCTTGGGACGTGGCGGGTACTATGGCTACACCTTC
D: .
J: TRBJ1-2
size: .
length: 15
V: TRBV5-4

CDR3: CASSQSLGHENTGELFF
DNA: TGCGCCAGCAGCCAATCTTTAGGACACGAGAACACCGGGGAGCTGTTTTTT
D: .
J: TRBJ2-2
size: .
length: 17
V: TRBV4-3

CDR3: CASSRTANQPQHF
DNA: TGTGCCAGTAGTCGAACAGCTAATCAGCCCCAGCATTTT
D: .
J: TRBJ1-5
size: .
length: 13
V: TRBV19

CDR3: CASSLQGADEQYF
DNA: TGTGCCAGCAGCTTACAGGGGGCCGACGAGCAGTACTTC
D: TRBD1
J: TRBJ2-7
size: .
length: 13
V: TRBV7-6

CDR3: CSVARTEPNYEQYF
DNA: TGCAGCGTTGCCCGGACAGAACCAAACTACGAGCAGTACTTC
D: .
J: TRBJ2-7
size: .
length: 14
V: TRBV29-1

CDR3: CASSHYEGGGKNIQYF
DNA: TGTGCCAGCAGCCATTACGAGGGAGGCGGCAAAAACATTCAGTACTTC
D: .
J: TRBJ2-4
size: .
length: 16
V: TRBV7-9

CDR3: CASSNGQGGNQPQHF
DNA: TGTGCCAGCAGCAACGGACAGGGGGGGAATCAGCCCCAGCATTTT
D: TRBD1
J: TRBJ1-5
size: .
length: 15
V: TRBV3-1/TRBV3-2

CDR3: CASSRDRGAEKLFF
DNA: TGTGCCAGTAGTAGGGACAGGGGGGCTGAAAAACTGTTTTTT
D: TRBD1
J: TRBJ1-4
size: once
length: 14
V: TRBV19

CDR3: CSAGGGLAGSYEQYF
DNA: TGCAGTGCTGGTGGGGGGTTAGCGGGCTCCTACGAGCAGTACTTC
D: TRBD2
J: TRBJ2-7
size: .
length: 15
V: TRBV20-1

CDR3: CASSLGLGYTF
DNA: TGTGCCAGCAGCTTAGGGCTGGGCTACACCTTC
D: .
J: TRBJ1-2
size: .
length: 11
V: TRBV7-2

CDR3: CASSQGVQRQETQYF
DNA: TGTGCCAGTAGTCAGGGTGTTCAGCGTCAAGAGACCCAGTACTTC
D: .
J: TRBJ2-5
size: .
length: 15
V: TRBV19

CDR3: CASRRLAENTGELFF
DNA: TGCGCCAGCCGAAGACTAGCGGAGAACACCGGGGAGCTGTTTTTT
D: TRBD2
J: TRBJ2-2
size: .
length: 15
V: TRBV5-1

CDR3: CASKRGWGTEAFF
DNA: TGTGCCAGCAAACGGGGTTGGGGAACTGAAGCTTTCTTT
D: .
J: TRBJ1-1
size: .
length: 13
V: TRBV25-1

CDR3: CASSQEPSGGIYYEQYF
DNA: TGCGCCAGCAGCCAAGAACCTAGCGGGGGGATATACTACGAGCAGTACTTC
D: TRBD2
J: TRBJ2-7
size: once
length: 17
V: TRBV4-3

CDR3: CASSFRALYGYTF
DNA: TGTGCCAGCAGTTTCAGGGCCCTTTATGGCTACACCTTC
D: .
J: TRBJ1-2
size: .
length: 13
V: TRBV12-3/TRBV12-4

CDR3: CASSELAGVSYEQYF
DNA: TGTGCCAGCAGCGAACTAGCGGGAGTCTCCTACGAGCAGTACTTC
D: TRBD2
J: TRBJ2-7
size: .
length: 15
V: TRBV7-9

CDR3: CASSVRLAGAYNEQFF
DNA: TGTGCCAGCAGCGTCCGACTAGCGGGAGCTTACAATGAGCAGTTCTTC
D: TRBD2
J: TRBJ2-1
size: .
length: 16
V: TRBV5-6

CDR3: CASSLLGQVPTYEQYF
DNA: TGTGCCAGCAGCTTGTTAGGACAGGTTCCTACCTACGAGCAGTACTTC
D: TRBD1
J: TRBJ2-7
size: .
length: 16
V: TRBV7-2

CDR3: CASSQGQNYEQYF
DNA: TGTGCCAGCAGCCAAGGGCAGAACTACGAGCAGTACTTC
D: .
J: TRBJ2-7
size: .
length: 13
V: TRBV4-2

CDR3: CASRVGPGQTYEQYF
DNA: TGTGCCAGCAGGGTCGGACCGGGACAGACCTACGAGCAGTACTTC
D: TRBD1
J: TRBJ2-7
size: .
length: 15
V: TRBV6-5

CDR3: CASSFGASGELFF
DNA: TGTGCCAGCAGCTTTGGGGCATCCGGGGAGCTGTTTTTT
D: .
J: TRBJ2-2
size: .
length: 13
V: TRBV5-6

CDR3: CASSIGPGRSSGANVLTF
DNA: TGTGCCAGTAGTATTGGGCCAGGGCGGAGCTCTGGGGCCAACGTCCTGACTTTC
D: .
J: TRBJ2-6
size: .
length: 18
V: TRBV19

CDR3: CASSPGTGGFGNQPQHF
DNA: TGTGCCAGCAGTCCCGGGACAGGGGGCTTTGGCAATCAGCCCCAGCATTTT
D: TRBD1
J: TRBJ1-5
size: .
length: 17
V: TRBV27

CDR3: CASTIGSSYEQYF
DNA: TGTGCCAGCACCATCGGGAGCTCCTACGAGCAGTACTTC
D: .
J: TRBJ2-7
size: .
length: 13
V: TRBV28

CDR3: CASSIVPGAYEQYF
DNA: TGTGCCAGTAGTATTGTGCCGGGGGCCTACGAGCAGTACTTC
D: .
J: TRBJ2-7
size: many
length: 14
V: TRBV19

CDR3: CASSYRLAGGKSTDTQYF
DNA: TGTGCCAGCAGTTACCGCCTAGCGGGAGGAAAGAGCACAGATACGCAGTATTTT
D: TRBD2
J: TRBJ2-3
size: .
length: 18
V: TRBV6-2/TRBV6-3

CDR3: CSVLLSGRAQYF
DNA: TGCAGCGTTTTACTGAGCGGGAGGGCACAGTACTTC
D: TRBD2
J: TRBJ2-7
size: .
length: 12
V: TRBV29-1

CDR3: CASSNRGSPYEQYF
DNA: TGTGCCAGCAGTAACAGGGGTTCCCCCTACGAGCAGTACTTC
D: TRBD1
J: TRBJ2-7
size: .
length: 14
V: TRBV27

CDR3: CASSQGQGNQPQHF
DNA: TGTGCCAGCAGCCAAGGACAGGGCAATCAGCCCCAGCATTTT
D: .
J: TRBJ1-5
size: .
length: 14
V: TRBV14

CDR3: CAWDSGQNSGANVLTF
DNA: TGTGCCTGGGACTCAGGGCAAAACTCTGGGGCCAACGTCCTGACTTTC
D: .
J: TRBJ2-6
size: .
length: 16
V: TRBV30

CDR3: CASSVEGAGQPQHF
DNA: TGTGCCAGCAGCGTAGAAGGGGCAGGCCAGCCCCAGCATTTT
D: .
J: TRBJ1-5
size: once
length: 14
V: TRBV9

CDR3: CASSLTAGGTYEQYF
DNA: TGTGCCAGCAGCTTAACAGCGGGAGGAACCTACGAGCAGTACTTC
D: TRBD2
J: TRBJ2-7
size: .
length: 15
V: TRBV7-9

CDR3: CASSRDWNNEQFF
DNA: TGTGCCAGCAGCCGGGACTGGAACAATGAGCAGTTCTTC
D: .
J: TRBJ2-1
size: .
length: 13
V: TRBV9

CDR3: CASSSDMRSSYNEQFF
DNA: TGCGCCAGCAGCTCCGATATGAGGAGCTCCTACAATGAGCAGTTCTTC
D: .
J: TRBJ2-1
size: .
length: 16
V: TRBV5-1

CDR3: CASSLDGAWGTEAFF
DNA: TGCGCCAGCAGCTTGGATGGGGCCTGGGGCACTGAAGCTTTCTTT
D: .
J: TRBJ1-1
size: .
length: 15
V: TRBV5-1

CDR3: CSARDRNPYEQYF
DNA: TGCAGCGCACGGGACAGAAATCCCTACGAGCAGTACTTC
D: TRBD1
J: TRBJ2-7
size: .
length: 13
V: TRBV29-1

CDR3: CASSPDSEQETQYF
DNA: TGTGCCAGCAGTCCGGACAGCGAACAAGAGACCCAGTACTTC
D: .
J: TRBJ2-5
size: many
length: 14
V: TRBV6-5

CDR3: CASSHTPSSRISEAFF
DNA: TGTGCCAGCAGCCACACCCCTAGTTCAAGGATTTCGGAAGCTTTCTTT
D: .
J: TRBJ1-1
size: .
length: 16
V: TRBV9

CDR3: CASRRGTSGNGEQYF
DNA: TGTGCCAGCAGGAGAGGGACTAGCGGGAATGGCGAGCAGTACTTC
D: TRBD2
J: TRBJ2-7
size: .
length: 15
V: TRBV5-4

CDR3: CASSPTLAGGGNEQFF
DNA: TGTGCCAGCAGCCCTACCCTAGCGGGAGGGGGAAATGAGCAGTTCTTC
D: TRBD2
J: TRBJ2-1
size: .
length: 16
V: TRBV7-3

CDR3: CASSMGGTEAFF
DNA: TGTGCCAGTAGTATGGGGGGGACTGAAGCTTTCTTT
D: .
J: TRBJ1-1
size: .
length: 12
V: TRBV19

CDR3: CASSPRQGPNYGYTF
DNA: TGTGCCAGCAGCCCGCGACAGGGACCTAACTATGGCTACACCTTC
D: TRBD1
J: TRBJ1-2
size: .
length: 15
V: TRBV7-9